The 2 T cell receptor beta chains listed next were all sequenced from one sample in a study of cytomegalovirus exposure and HLA in healthy donors. Vbeta (60) and Jbeta (13) primers were used in the PCR. The method was immunoSEQ multiplex PCR; TCRdb's version includes in-frame clones alone and lacks a portion of them. Counted here are 150,000 to 200,000 clones, 80% to 85% occurring once; the ten biggest clones make up 6% to 8%. Material for sequencing was PBMCs. The source of these receptors is a woman between 45 and 60 years old in good health and CMV-seropositive.

V usage is TRBV7-9 and J usage is TRBJ2-1; possibly TRBD2 for D (6 bases). This CDR3 has 11 residues. Germline V gene data show CDR1 as SEHNR and CDR2 as FQNEAQ (reference sequence). V was clipped by 4 bases and J by 9 bases, with 7 bases between them. The CDR3 loop reads CASSYSGEQFF. CDR3 bases: TGTGCCAGCAGCTATAGCGGTGAGCAGTTCTTC.

The chain has TRBV19 and TRBJ1-5; D unclear. There are 12 residues in the CDR3. Per the germline V gene, CDR1 is LNHDA and CDR2 is SQIVND (reference sequence). The V end was cut by 10 bases, the J end by 0 bases, with 7 bases between. CDR3 sequence (DNA): TGTGCCACCGGGTTTAGCAATCAGCCCCAGCATTTT. It yields the protein CATGFSNQPQHF.